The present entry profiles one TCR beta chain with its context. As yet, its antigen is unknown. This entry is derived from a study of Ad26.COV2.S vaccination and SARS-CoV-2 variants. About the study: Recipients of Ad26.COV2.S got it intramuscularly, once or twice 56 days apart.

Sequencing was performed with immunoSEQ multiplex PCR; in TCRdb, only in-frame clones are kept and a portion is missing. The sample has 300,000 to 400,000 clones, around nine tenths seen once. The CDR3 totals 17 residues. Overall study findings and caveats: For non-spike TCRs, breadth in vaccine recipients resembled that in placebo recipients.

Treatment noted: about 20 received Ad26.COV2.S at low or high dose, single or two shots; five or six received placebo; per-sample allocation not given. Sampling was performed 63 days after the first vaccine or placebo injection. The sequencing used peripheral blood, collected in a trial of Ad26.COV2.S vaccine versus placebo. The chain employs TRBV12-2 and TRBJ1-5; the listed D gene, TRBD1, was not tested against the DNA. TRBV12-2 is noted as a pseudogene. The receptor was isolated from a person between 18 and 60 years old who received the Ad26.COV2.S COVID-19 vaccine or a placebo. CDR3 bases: TGTGCAAGTCGCTTCCCCCAGACCCCGAGGGGGTATCAGCCCCAGCATTTT. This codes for CASRFPQTPRGYQPQHF.